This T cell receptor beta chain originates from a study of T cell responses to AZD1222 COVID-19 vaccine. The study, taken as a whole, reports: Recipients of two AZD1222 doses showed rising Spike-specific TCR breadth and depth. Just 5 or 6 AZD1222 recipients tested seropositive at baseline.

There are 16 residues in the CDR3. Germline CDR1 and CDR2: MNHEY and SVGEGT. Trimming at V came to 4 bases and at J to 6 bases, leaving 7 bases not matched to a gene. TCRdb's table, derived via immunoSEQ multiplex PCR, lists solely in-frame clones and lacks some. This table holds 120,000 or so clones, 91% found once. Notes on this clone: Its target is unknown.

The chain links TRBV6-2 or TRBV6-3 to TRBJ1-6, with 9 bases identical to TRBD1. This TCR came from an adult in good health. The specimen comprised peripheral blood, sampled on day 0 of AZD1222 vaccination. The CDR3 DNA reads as TGTGCCAGCAGTTCCGGACAGGGGTTAGGTAATTCACCCCTCCACTTT. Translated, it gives CASSSGQGLGNSPLHF.